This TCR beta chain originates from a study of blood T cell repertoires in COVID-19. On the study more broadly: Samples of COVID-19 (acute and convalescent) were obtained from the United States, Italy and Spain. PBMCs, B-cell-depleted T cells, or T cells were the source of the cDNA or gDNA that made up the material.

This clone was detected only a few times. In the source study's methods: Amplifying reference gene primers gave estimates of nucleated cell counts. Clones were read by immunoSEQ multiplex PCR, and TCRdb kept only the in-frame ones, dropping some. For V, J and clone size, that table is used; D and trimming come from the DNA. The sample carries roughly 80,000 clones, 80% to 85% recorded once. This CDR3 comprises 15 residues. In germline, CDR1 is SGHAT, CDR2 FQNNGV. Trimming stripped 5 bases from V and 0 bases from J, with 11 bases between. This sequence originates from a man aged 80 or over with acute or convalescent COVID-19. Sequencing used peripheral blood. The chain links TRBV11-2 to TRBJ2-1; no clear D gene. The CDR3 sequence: CASSRRQSSYNEQFF. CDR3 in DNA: TGTGCCAGCAGCAGAAGACAATCCTCCTACAATGAGCAGTTCTTC.